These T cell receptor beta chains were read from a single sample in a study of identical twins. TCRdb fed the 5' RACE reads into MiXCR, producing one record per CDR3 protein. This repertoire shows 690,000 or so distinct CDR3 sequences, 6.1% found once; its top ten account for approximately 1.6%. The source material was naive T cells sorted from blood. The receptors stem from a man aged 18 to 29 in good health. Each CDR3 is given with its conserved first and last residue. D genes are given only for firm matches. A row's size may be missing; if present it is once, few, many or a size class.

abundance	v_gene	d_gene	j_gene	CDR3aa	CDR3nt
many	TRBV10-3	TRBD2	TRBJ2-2	CATLAGTSGTGELFF	TGTGCCACACTGGCCGGGACTAGCGGCACCGGGGAGCTGTTTTTT
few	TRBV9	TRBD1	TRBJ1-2	CASSVGGQGAEGYTF	TGTGCCAGCAGCGTAGGGGGACAGGGGGCAGAAGGCTACACCTTC
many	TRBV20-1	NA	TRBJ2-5	CSVGFEDSRQETQYF	TGCAGTGTTGGGTTCGAGGACAGCCGACAAGAGACCCAGTACTTC
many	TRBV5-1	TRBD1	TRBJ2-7	CASSLPGQGSEQYF	TGCGCCAGCAGCTTGCCGGGACAGGGCTCCGAGCAGTACTTC
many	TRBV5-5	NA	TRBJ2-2	CASSLGVANGELFF	TGTGCCAGCAGCTTGGGAGTCGCGAACGGGGAGCTGTTTTTT
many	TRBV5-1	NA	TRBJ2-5	CASSFNQETQYF	TGCGCCAGCAGCTTTAACCAAGAGACCCAGTACTTC
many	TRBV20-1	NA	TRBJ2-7	CSATTRAAYEQYF	TGCAGTGCCACGACTAGAGCGGCCTACGAGCAGTACTTC
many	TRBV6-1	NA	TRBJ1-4	CASSEVSTVNEKLFF	TGTGCCAGCAGTGAAGTGTCGACGGTTAATGAAAAACTGTTTTTT
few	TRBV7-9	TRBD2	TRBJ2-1	CARTSGGDEQFF	TGTGCCAGGACTAGCGGTGGCGATGAGCAGTTCTTC
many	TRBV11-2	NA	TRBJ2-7	CASSLEALAPTSYEQYF	TGTGCCAGCAGCTTAGAAGCCCTAGCGCCCACTTCCTACGAGCAGTACTTC
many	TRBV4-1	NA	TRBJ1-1	CASSKGFGGTEAFF	TGCGCCAGCAGCAAAGGGTTCGGGGGCACTGAAGCTTTCTTT
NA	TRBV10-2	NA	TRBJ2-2	CASSEFVDTGELFF	TGCGCCAGCAGTGAGTTTGTCGACACCGGGGAGCTGTTTTTT
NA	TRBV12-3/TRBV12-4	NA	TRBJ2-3	CASTLGSGTQYF	TGTGCCAGCACCTTGGGGTCAGGTACGCAGTATTTT
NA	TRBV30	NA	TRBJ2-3	CAWSPGLTDTQYF	TGTGCCTGGAGTCCGGGATTAACAGATACGCAGTATTTT
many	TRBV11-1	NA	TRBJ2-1	CASSTPLLRQNNEQFF	TGTGCCAGCAGCACCCCCCTACTCAGACAGAACAATGAGCAGTTCTTC
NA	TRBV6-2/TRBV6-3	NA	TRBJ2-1	CASTLQGSLNEQFF	TGTGCCAGCACCCTCCAGGGGAGCCTGAATGAGCAGTTCTTC
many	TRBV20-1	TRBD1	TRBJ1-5	CSAGQGDQPQHF	TGCAGTGCTGGACAGGGTGATCAGCCCCAGCATTTT
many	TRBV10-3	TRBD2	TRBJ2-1	CAIRGRAGGPRYNEQFF	TGTGCCATCAGGGGAAGAGCGGGAGGGCCGCGATACAATGAGCAGTTCTTC
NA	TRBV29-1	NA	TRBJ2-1	CSVVRGRGVGGEQFF	TGCAGCGTTGTTCGCGGCAGGGGGGTCGGGGGTGAGCAGTTCTTC
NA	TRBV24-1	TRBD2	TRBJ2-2	CATKNPAGETGELFF	TGTGCCACCAAGAACCCAGCGGGAGAGACCGGGGAGCTGTTTTTT
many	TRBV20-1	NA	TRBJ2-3	CSARDPGSTDTQYF	TGCAGTGCTAGAGATCCGGGTAGCACAGATACGCAGTATTTT
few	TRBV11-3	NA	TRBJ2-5	CASSPPMGQETQYF	TGTGCCAGCAGCCCACCGATGGGACAAGAGACCCAGTACTTC
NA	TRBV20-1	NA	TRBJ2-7	CSAKGDTTYEQYF	TGCAGTGCTAAGGGGGACACGACATACGAGCAGTACTTC
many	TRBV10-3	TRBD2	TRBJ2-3	CAISTSGSGDTQYF	TGTGCCATCAGTACTAGCGGGAGTGGGGATACGCAGTATTTT
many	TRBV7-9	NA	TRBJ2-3	CASSPSGSTDTQYF	TGTGCCAGCAGCCCGAGCGGGAGCACAGATACGCAGTATTTT
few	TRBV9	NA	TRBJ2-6	CASSDSWEDEIDSGANVLTF	TGTGCCAGCAGCGACAGTTGGGAGGACGAAATAGACTCTGGGGCCAACGTCCTGACTTTC
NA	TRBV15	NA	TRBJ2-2	CATSRGVGKGAGELFF	TGTGCCACCAGCAGGGGCGTTGGGAAGGGGGCCGGGGAGCTGTTTTTT
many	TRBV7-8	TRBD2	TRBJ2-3	CASSPEAGGQGDTQYF	TGTGCCAGCAGCCCAGAAGCGGGAGGGCAAGGAGATACGCAGTATTTT
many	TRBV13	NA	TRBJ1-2	CASSSRDGPTGYTF	TGTGCCAGCAGCTCACGCGATGGACCGACAGGCTACACCTTC
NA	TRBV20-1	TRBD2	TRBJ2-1	CSARDPGTSGSSIEQFF	TGCAGTGCTAGGGACCCGGGGACTAGCGGGAGTTCTATTGAGCAGTTCTTC
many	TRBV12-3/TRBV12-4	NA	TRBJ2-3	CASTNTDTQYF	TGTGCCAGCACCAACACAGATACGCAGTATTTT
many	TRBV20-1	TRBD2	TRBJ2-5	CSAGRGGQETQYF	TGCAGTGCTGGGCGGGGGGGTCAAGAGACCCAGTACTTC
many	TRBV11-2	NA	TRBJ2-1	CASHRFDHNEQFF	TGTGCCAGCCACAGATTCGACCACAATGAGCAGTTCTTC
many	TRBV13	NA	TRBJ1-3	CASSFGRALAPGNTIYF	TGTGCCAGCAGCTTTGGTAGGGCCCTCGCTCCGGGAAACACCATATATTTT
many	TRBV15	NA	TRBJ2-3	CATSRDGDTQYF	TGTGCCACGTCTAGGGATGGAGATACGCAGTATTTT
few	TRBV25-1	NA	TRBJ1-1	CASQPIDRNTEAFF	TGTGCCAGCCAACCCATTGACAGGAACACTGAAGCTTTCTTT
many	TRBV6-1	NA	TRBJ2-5	CASRSGIQLQTQYF	TGTGCCAGCAGGTCCGGGATCCAGCTCCAGACCCAGTACTTC
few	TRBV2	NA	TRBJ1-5	CASSELYRGNQPQHF	TGTGCCAGCAGTGAGCTGTATAGGGGCAATCAGCCCCAGCATTTT
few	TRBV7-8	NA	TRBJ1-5	CASSGTGRDNQPQHF	TGTGCCAGCAGCGGAACAGGGAGAGACAATCAGCCCCAGCATTTT
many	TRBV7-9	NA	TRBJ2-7	CASSFLQENSYEQYF	TGTGCCAGCAGCTTCCTACAGGAGAACTCCTACGAGCAGTACTTC
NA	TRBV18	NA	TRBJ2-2	CASRFGTNTGELFF	TGTGCCAGCCGTTTCGGAACGAACACCGGGGAGCTGTTTTTT
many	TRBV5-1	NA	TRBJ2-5	CASRGQQETQYF	TGCGCCAGCAGAGGTCAGCAAGAGACCCAGTACTTC
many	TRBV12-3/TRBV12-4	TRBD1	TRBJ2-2	CASSPQGAETGELFF	TGTGCCAGCAGTCCTCAGGGGGCTGAAACCGGGGAGCTGTTTTTT
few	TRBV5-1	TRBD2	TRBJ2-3	CASSHGTSGPRTSTDTQYF	TGCGCCAGCAGCCATGGGACTAGCGGTCCTCGGACTAGCACAGATACGCAGTATTTT
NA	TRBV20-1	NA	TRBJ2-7	CSAAGVPYEQYF	TGCAGTGCTGCAGGGGTCCCCTACGAGCAGTACTTC
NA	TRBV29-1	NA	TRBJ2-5	CSVVHRLAQETQYF	TGCAGCGTTGTGCATCGCCTAGCCCAAGAGACCCAGTACTTC
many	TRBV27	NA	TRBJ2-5	CASSLSLHETQYF	TGTGCCAGCAGTTTGAGTCTGCACGAGACCCAGTACTTC
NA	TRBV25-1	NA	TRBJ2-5	CASSDMTQITAQETQYF	TGTGCCAGCAGTGACATGACGCAGATTACCGCCCAAGAGACCCAGTACTTC
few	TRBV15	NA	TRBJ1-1	CATSGGTAGSPEAFF	TGTGCCACCAGCGGAGGGACGGCTGGCTCCCCTGAAGCTTTCTTT
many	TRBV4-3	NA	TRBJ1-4	CASSQEGSATNEKLFF	TGCGCCAGCAGCCAAGAAGGTTCCGCAACTAATGAAAAACTGTTTTTT
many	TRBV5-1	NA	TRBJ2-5	CASRSPANQETQYF	TGCGCCAGCAGGTCTCCGGCCAACCAAGAGACCCAGTACTTC
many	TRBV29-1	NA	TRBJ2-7	CSVEAGRGTYEQYF	TGCAGCGTTGAAGCCGGGAGAGGGACATACGAGCAGTACTTC
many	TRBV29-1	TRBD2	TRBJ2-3	CSHRSGSGGDTQYF	TGCAGCCACCGGAGCGGGAGTGGCGGAGATACGCAGTATTTT